The text below deals with one T cell receptor beta chain. The table came from immunoSEQ multiplex PCR; TCRdb's copy has only in-frame clones and leaves some out. In the table there are over 80,000 clones, 95% to 96% of which are singletons. These data come from a study of technical replicates of blood from four donors. Trimming took off 2 bases at V and 4 bases at J, with 15 bases between the two ends. Germline V gives CDR1 SGHAT, CDR2 FQNNGV. The CDR3 spans 16 residues. The sample taken for sequencing was T cells isolated from PBMCs. The chain links TRBV11-2 to TRBJ2-1; perhaps TRBD2 as D (5 bases). This receptor was identified in a human donor in good health. DNA for the CDR3: TGTGCCAGCAGCTTAACCGGAGAGCGGAGATACAATGAGCAGTTCTTC. Protein sequence: CASSLTGERRYNEQFF. Full variable domain (remainder filled in from reference TRBV11-2 and TRBJ2-1): EAGVAQSPRYKIIEKRQSVAFWCNPISGHATLYWYQQILGQGPKLLIQFQNNGVVDDSQLPKDRFSAERLKGVDSTLKIQPAKLEDSAVYLCASSLTGERRYNEQFFGPGTRLTVL.